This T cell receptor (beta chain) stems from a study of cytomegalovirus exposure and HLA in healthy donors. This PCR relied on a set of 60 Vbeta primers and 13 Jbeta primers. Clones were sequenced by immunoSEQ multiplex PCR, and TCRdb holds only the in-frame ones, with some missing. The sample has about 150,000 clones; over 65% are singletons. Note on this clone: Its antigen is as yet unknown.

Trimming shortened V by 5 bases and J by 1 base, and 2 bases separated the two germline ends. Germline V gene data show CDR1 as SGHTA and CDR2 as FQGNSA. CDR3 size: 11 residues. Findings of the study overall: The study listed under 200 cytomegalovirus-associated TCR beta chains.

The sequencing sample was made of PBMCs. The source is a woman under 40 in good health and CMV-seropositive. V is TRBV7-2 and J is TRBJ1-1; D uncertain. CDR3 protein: CASSQNTEAFF. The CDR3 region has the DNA TGTGCCAGCAGCCAGAACACTGAAGCTTTCTTT.